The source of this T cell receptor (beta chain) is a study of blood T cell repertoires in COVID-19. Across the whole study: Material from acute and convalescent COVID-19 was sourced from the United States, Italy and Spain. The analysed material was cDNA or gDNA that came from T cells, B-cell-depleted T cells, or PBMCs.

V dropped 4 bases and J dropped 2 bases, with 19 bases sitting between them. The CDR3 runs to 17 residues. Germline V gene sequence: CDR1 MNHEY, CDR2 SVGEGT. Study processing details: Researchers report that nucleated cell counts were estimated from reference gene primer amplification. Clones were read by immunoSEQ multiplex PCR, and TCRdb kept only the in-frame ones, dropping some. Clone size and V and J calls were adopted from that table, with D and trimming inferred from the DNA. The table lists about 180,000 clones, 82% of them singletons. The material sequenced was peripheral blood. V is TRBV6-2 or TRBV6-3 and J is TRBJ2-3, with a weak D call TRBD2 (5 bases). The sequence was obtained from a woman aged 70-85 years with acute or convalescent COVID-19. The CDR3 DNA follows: TGTGCCAGCAGTTTCGATGGGGAGAGGGAGATCACAGATACGCAGTATTTT. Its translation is CASSFDGEREITDTQYF.